The 21 T cell receptor beta chains below all came from one sample that was sequenced in a study of molecular identifiers for immune sequencing clone quantification. TCRdb reanalysed the PCR reads using MiXCR and keeps one entry per CDR3 protein. There are tens of thousands of distinct CDR3 sequences in the sample; around 19% occur only once, and about 1.3% lies in the top ten. The sequencing input was naive CD8+ T cells from blood, with Jurkat cell RNA spiked in. Subset noted: FACS-sorted CD8+CD4-CCR7+CD45RA+ naive T cells. Source of these receptors: a human donor in good health. Some libraries in this study had Jurkat cell RNA spiked in.

Points on this clonotype: A read error may explain this, as a much larger clone is one base away. The chain joins TRBV29-1 to TRBJ2-7, with TRBD1 matching over 7 bases. This CDR3 has 14 residues. Germline loops: CDR1 SQVTM, CDR2 ANQGSEA. The V and J ends lost 7 bases and 5 bases, in that order; junction bases with no gene match: 14. The CDR3 coding sequence is TGCAGCGCGTCCACAGGGGTCGCTTCCCACGAGCAGTACTTC. Its protein is CSASTGVASHEQYF.

This clonotype appeared a single time. A much bigger clone sits one base away, suggesting this may be a read error. This chain joins TRBV12-3 or TRBV12-4 and TRBJ1-5; a weak D match, TRBD1 (6 bases). The CDR3 totals 15 residues. CDR3 region: CAGSPRGGGNQPQHF. The CDR3 coding sequence is TGTGCCGGCAGCCCTAGAGGGGGGGGCAATCAGCCCCAGCATTTT.

This clonotype was detected ten times or more. The genes are TRBV5-1 and TRBJ2-3, with 13 bases fitting TRBD2. Germline assignment: CDR1 SGHRS and CDR2 YFSETQ. This CDR3 contains 18 residues. The V segment lost 2 bases and the J segment 2 bases; nucleotides outside the gene matches: 8. Here the CDR3 DNA reads TGCGCCAGCAGCTTCCTAGGACTAGCGGGAGATTACACAGATACGCAGTATTTT. Its translation is CASSFLGLAGDYTDTQYF.

This clonotype was counted many times. The CDR3, as DNA: TGTGCCAGCAGCCCAAGGACATTGGAAGAGACCCAGTACTTC. Its translation is CASSPRTLEETQYF. The rearrangement uses TRBV9 and TRBJ2-5; possibly TRBD1 for D (5 bases). This CDR3 spans 14 amino acids. V was pared by 4 bases and J by 3 bases, with 13 bases between. CDR1 SGDLS and CDR2 YYNGEE come from the germline V gene.

This clonotype was seen repeatedly, ten times or more. CDR3 region: CSATDRGKSGNTIYF. In nucleotides, the CDR3 is TGCAGTGCAACGGACAGGGGGAAATCTGGAAACACCATATATTTT. The chain carries TRBV20-1 and TRBJ1-3; 10 bases are shared with TRBD1. Unmatched junction bases numbered 6, after V lost 6 bases and J lost 1 base. The CDR3 runs to 15 residues. From germline, CDR1 is DFQATT and CDR2 SNEGSKA (reference sequence).

This clonotype was counted at least ten times. The gene calls are TRBV28 and TRBJ1-1; D gene uncertain. Per germline, CDR1 MDHEN and CDR2 SYDVKM. V shed 2 bases and J shed 0 bases, with 7 bases lying between them. The CDR3 loop spans 14 amino acids. CDR3: CASSLRVMNTEAFF. The CDR3 nucleotides read TGTGCCAGCAGTTTACGGGTCATGAACACTGAAGCTTTCTTT.

This clonotype was counted only a few times. The rearrangement uses TRBV20-1 and TRBJ2-7, with D perhaps matching TRBD1 (6 bases). CDR1 DFQATT and CDR2 SNEGSKA come from the germline V gene (reference sequence). Trimming removed 5 bases from V and 5 bases from J, with 10 bases in between. This CDR3 spans 11 amino acids. CDR3 nucleotide sequence: TGCAGTGCTCAGGGGTCGAACGAGCAGTACTTC. This gives the protein CSAQGSNEQYF.

Details on this clonotype: This may be a read error, as it is one base from a much larger clone. The V and J genes are TRBV27 and TRBJ2-4; 8 positions match TRBD1. The V gene's germline CDR1 is MNHEY and CDR2 SMNVEV (reference sequence). This CDR3 has 16 amino acids. CDR3 bases: TGTGCCAGCACTACTACGTGGGGGACAGGCCCCAACATTCAGCACTTC. This gives the protein CASTTTWGTGPNIQHF.

This clonotype was found many times. The chain has TRBV24-1 and TRBJ2-1; TRBD2 might be the D (6 bases). V shed 4 bases and J shed 7 bases, with 16 bases lying between them. The CDR3 sequence is 15 residues long. Germline-derived CDR1 and CDR2 are KGHDR and SFDVKD. This CDR3 reads CATSEVTGAGNEQFF. The DNA of the CDR3 is TGTGCCACCAGTGAGGTGACGGGAGCAGGGAATGAGCAGTTCTTC.

The rearrangement joins TRBV20-1 to TRBJ2-1; D might be TRBD2 (5 bases). Germline V CDR1 and CDR2: DFQATT, SNEGSKA (reference sequence). The CDR3 runs to 14 residues. V was shortened by 3 bases and J by 0 bases, with 9 bases between the two germline ends. The DNA of the CDR3 is TGCAGTGCTAGCAGTGGGAGCTCCTACAATGAGCAGTTCTTC. This encodes CSASSGSSYNEQFF.

This clonotype was detected many times. It may be a read error: a sequence one base away is much more abundant. Because the CDR3 is missing its conserved closing phenylalanine or tryptophan, this is likely a read error. The CDR3 reads CASSRDDWEDTQYL. The CDR3 coding sequence is TGTGCCAGCAGCCGGGACGATTGGGAAGATACGCAGTATCTT. The chain uses TRBV14 and TRBJ2-3, with D perhaps matching TRBD1 or TRBD2 (5 bases each). The length of the CDR3 is 14 residues. Trimming stripped 4 bases from V and 5 bases from J, with 13 bases between. Germline V gene lookup returns CDR1 SGHDN and CDR2 FVKESK.

There are many counts of this clonotype. The chain carries TRBV9 and TRBJ2-3; a possible D gene is TRBD2 (6 bases). Trimming left V 4 bases short and J 2 bases short, with 14 bases between. The germline CDR1 and CDR2 sequences are SGDLS and YYNGEE. The CDR3 sequence is 15 residues long. CDR3 sequence reads: CASSIPGLLTDTQYF. The CDR3 DNA follows: TGTGCCAGCAGCATACCGGGACTGCTCACAGATACGCAGTATTTT.

This clonotype came up a few times. The genes are TRBV7-9 and TRBJ2-7; TRBD1 is a possible D gene (7 bases). Germline loops: CDR1 SEHNR, CDR2 FQNEAQ (reference sequence). This CDR3 comprises 14 residues. V shed 5 bases and J shed 7 bases, with 18 bases lying between them. The CDR3 nucleotides read TGTGCCAGCAGCCTTACCAGGGGGGCTGGTGAGCAGTACTTC. Protein product: CASSLTRGAGEQYF.

This clonotype appeared many times. The chain is built from TRBV6-6 and TRBJ2-2, with D unresolved. The ends were cut back, 2 bases at V and 1 base at J, with 5 bases in the middle. The CDR3 is 14 residues long. Germline CDR1 is MNHNY and CDR2 is SVGAGI (reference sequence). CDR3 amino acids: CASSYSLNTGELFF. DNA of the CDR3: TGTGCCAGCAGTTACAGTTTGAACACCGGGGAGCTGTTTTTT.

This clonotype was counted between two and nine times. This chain uses TRBV27 with TRBJ1-5; tentative D call: TRBD1 (5 bases). Looked up from germline, CDR1 is MNHEY and CDR2 is SMNVEV (reference sequence). Between the trimmed V and J ends, which lost 6 bases and 4 bases, there was a span of 10 bases. The length of the CDR3 is 13 residues. The CDR3 here is CASSPGRNQPQHF. DNA of the CDR3: TGTGCCAGCAGCCCGGGACGGAATCAGCCCCAGCATTTT.

Points on this clonotype: A much larger clone lies a single base off, so this may be a read error. The V gene is TRBV29-1, the J gene TRBJ2-7, with 7 bases fitting TRBD2. The CDR3 has 11 amino acids. CDR1 SQVTM and CDR2 ANQGSEA come from the germline V gene. CDR3: CNVGRGVEQYF. In DNA, the CDR3 is TGCAACGTTGGACGGGGGGTAGAGCAGTACTTC.

In this sample, this clonotype turned up a few times. The chain uses TRBV19 and TRBJ1-2; D gene uncertain. The CDR3 contains 15 residues. V was pared by 3 bases and J by 5 bases, with 16 bases between. From germline, CDR1 is LNHDA and CDR2 SQIVND (reference sequence). For the CDR3, the DNA is TGTGCCAGTAGTATCGGTGTCTTCGGGCAATATGGCTACACCTTC. It codes for CASSIGVFGQYGYTF.

This clonotype was counted ten times or more. The V and J genes are TRBV5-1 and TRBJ2-2; D not certain. CDR3 length: 16 amino acids. Per germline, CDR1 SGHRS and CDR2 YFSETQ. With 0 bases removed from V and 6 bases from J, the gap between germline ends came to 15 bases. CDR3 nucleotides: TGCGCCAGCAGCTTGGCGATTAGAGGACCCCCCGGGGAGCTGTTTTTT. Translating it yields CASSLAIRGPPGELFF.

There are many counts of this clonotype. The chain has TRBV9 and TRBJ2-7; 8 nucleotides align to TRBD1. CDR1 SGDLS and CDR2 YYNGEE come from the germline V gene. V lost 3 bases, J lost 5 bases, and 10 bases stayed unmatched. The CDR3 is 15 residues long. CDR3 protein: CASSAEGQGFHEQYF. CDR3 coding DNA: TGTGCCAGCAGCGCGGAAGGACAGGGTTTCCACGAGCAGTACTTC.

This clonotype was seen repeatedly, ten times or more. V gene TRBV20-1 combines with J gene TRBJ2-7, with 10 bases lining up with TRBD2. Germline V gene lookup returns CDR1 DFQATT and CDR2 SNEGSKA (reference sequence). This CDR3 region has 13 residues. V trimming: 6 bases; J trimming: 4 bases; junction bases outside the gene matches: 6. The CDR3 DNA reads TGCAGTGCAACATCTAGCGGGAGTTACGAGCAGTACTTC. The encoded protein is CSATSSGSYEQYF.

This clonotype was seen ten or more times. J is TRBJ2-2 and V is TRBV3-1, with unresolved D. The germline V gene encodes CDR1 LGHDT and CDR2 YNNKEL (reference sequence). The CDR3 runs to 18 residues. V lost 0 bases and J lost 0, with 14 bases in between. The CDR3: CASSQDWRLVPNTGELFF. In DNA, the CDR3 is TGTGCCAGCAGCCAAGACTGGCGGCTAGTTCCGAACACCGGGGAGCTGTTTTTT.